This is a list of T cell receptor beta chains from one sample in a study of blood T cell repertoires in COVID-19. The assay was immunoSEQ multiplex PCR, and TCRdb's table has in-frame clones only and misses some. Of approximately 150,000 clones in the sample, more than 80% were seen once. The sample was peripheral blood. The receptors derive from a woman in her sixties with COVID-19, enrolled during active disease. CDR3s include the opening cysteine and the closing phenylalanine or tryptophan. D genes are given only for firm matches. Some rows have no size entry. The others give once, few or many, or a class for an expanded clone.

CASSLDPASNYGYTF | TGTGCCAGCAGCTTAGATCCAGCGTCTAACTATGGCTACACCTTC | 15 | TRBJ1-2 | TRBV7-2 | . | few
CASSLAKDRWRETQYF | TGTGCCAGCAGCCTAGCTAAGGACAGGTGGAGAGAGACCCAGTACTTC | 16 | TRBJ2-5 | TRBV7-2 | TRBD1 | .
CASSARTGGADRGNQPQHF | TGTGCCAGTAGTGCTCGGACAGGGGGCGCGGATCGGGGCAATCAGCCCCAGCATTTT | 19 | TRBJ1-5 | TRBV19 | TRBD1 | .
CASNAVSNQPQHF | TGTGCCAGTAACGCAGTCAGCAATCAGCCCCAGCATTTT | 13 | TRBJ1-5 | TRBV19 | . | .
CASSMGRGGQETQYF | TGTGCCAGTAGTATGGGGCGGGGGGGCCAAGAGACCCAGTACTTC | 15 | TRBJ2-5 | TRBV19 | TRBD2 | .
CASSGPDRADGFGYTF | TGTGCCAGCAGCGGACCGGACAGGGCCGACGGGTTCGGCTACACCTTC | 16 | TRBJ1-2 | TRBV5-8 | TRBD1 | .
CASSPTGNTEAFF | TGTGCCAGCAGCCCGACAGGTAACACTGAAGCTTTCTTT | 13 | TRBJ1-1 | TRBV6-5 | . | .
CASSLEGLGQPQHF | TGTGCCAGCAGTTTAGAGGGATTAGGACAGCCCCAGCATTTT | 14 | TRBJ1-5 | TRBV27 | . | .
CASSFPGGGSPLHF | TGTGCCAGCAGCTTCCCCGGCGGGGGCTCACCCCTCCACTTT | 14 | TRBJ1-6 | TRBV7-9 | . | .
CASSSQGGNTEAFF | TGTGCCAGCAGCTCCCAGGGAGGGAACACTGAAGCTTTCTTT | 14 | TRBJ1-1 | TRBV11-3 | . | .
CAQTQGVGHGYTF | TGTGCCCAAACCCAGGGTGTCGGGCATGGCTACACCTTC | 13 | TRBJ1-2 | TRBV10-3 | . | .
CASRHVTSTNEKLFF | TGTGCCAGCAGACACGTTACGTCAACTAATGAAAAACTGTTTTTT | 15 | TRBJ1-4 | TRBV4-2 | . | .
CASSLQGQGRETQYF | TGTGCCAGCAGCCTTCAGGGACAGGGGCGAGAGACCCAGTACTTC | 15 | TRBJ2-5 | TRBV11-2 | TRBD1 | once
CASSYPTSGGPDTQYF | TGTGCCAGCAGTTACCCCACTAGCGGGGGACCAGATACGCAGTATTTT | 16 | TRBJ2-3 | TRBV6-2/TRBV6-3 | TRBD2 | .
CASSTGGAGYGYTF | TGTGCCAGCTCAACAGGGGGCGCGGGCTATGGCTACACCTTC | 14 | TRBJ1-2 | TRBV18 | TRBD1 | .
CASSTWGGYGYTF | TGTGCCAGCAGTACTTGGGGGGGCTATGGCTACACCTTC | 13 | TRBJ1-2 | TRBV6-5 | . | .
CASSPAGGLITEAFF | TGTGCCAGCAGCCCCGCAGGGGGCTTAATCACTGAAGCTTTCTTT | 15 | TRBJ1-1 | TRBV5-6 | TRBD1 | .
CASSMPGYKSEAFF | TGTGCCAGTAGTATGCCAGGGTATAAGTCTGAAGCTTTCTTT | 14 | TRBJ1-1 | TRBV19 | . | .
CASSNERLGRGYGYTF | TGTGCCAGCAGCAACGAGAGACTCGGGAGGGGCTATGGCTACACCTTC | 16 | TRBJ1-2 | TRBV21-1 | . | .
CASTVAGGELFF | TGTGCCAGCACCGTTGCCGGGGGGGAGCTGTTTTTT | 12 | TRBJ2-2 | TRBV6-6 | . | .
CASSYIPSWQGYGYTF | TGTGCCAGTAGTTACATACCCTCTTGGCAGGGGTATGGCTACACCTTC | 16 | TRBJ1-2 | TRBV19 | . | .
CASGWGQGGNTEAFF | TGTGCTAGTGGGTGGGGACAGGGAGGGAACACTGAAGCTTTCTTT | 15 | TRBJ1-1 | TRBV12-5 | TRBD1 | .
CASSVPGQGGHYGYTF | TGTGCCAGTAGTGTTCCGGGACAGGGGGGTCACTATGGCTACACCTTC | 16 | TRBJ1-2 | TRBV19 | TRBD1 | .
CASSQTGGAEKLFF | TGTGCCAGCAGCCAGACAGGGGGTGCTGAAAAACTGTTTTTT | 14 | TRBJ1-4 | TRBV9 | TRBD1 | .
CASSWGDREGNQPQHF | TGCGCCAGCAGCTGGGGGGACAGGGAGGGCAATCAGCCCCAGCATTTT | 16 | TRBJ1-5 | TRBV5-1 | TRBD1 | .
CASSLAGGISNEKLFF | TGTGCCAGCAGCTTAGCGGGGGGGATTTCTAATGAAAAACTGTTTTTT | 16 | TRBJ1-4 | TRBV7-2 | . | .
CASSLTGGTFEQYF | TGTGCCAGCAGTTTAACAGGGGGGACTTTCGAGCAGTACTTC | 14 | TRBJ2-7 | TRBV27 | TRBD1 | .
CASSPGEGKGHGYTF | TGTGCCAGCAGCCCTGGGGAGGGGAAAGGCCATGGCTACACCTTC | 15 | TRBJ1-2 | TRBV14 | . | few
CASSSQGVSEKLFF | TGTGCCAGCAGCTCCCAGGGCGTGAGTGAAAAACTGTTTTTT | 14 | TRBJ1-4 | TRBV5-4 | . | .
CASSYSYRSGANVLTF | TGTGCCAGCAGTTACTCGTACAGGTCCGGGGCCAACGTCCTGACTTTC | 16 | TRBJ2-6 | TRBV6-2/TRBV6-3 | . | once
CASSPGQGRANTEAFF | TGCGCCAGCAGCCCAGGACAGGGGCGGGCGAACACTGAAGCTTTCTTT | 16 | TRBJ1-1 | TRBV5-1 | TRBD1 | once
CASSLETGVGYTF | TGTGCCAGCAGCTTGGAGACGGGGGTAGGCTACACCTTC | 13 | TRBJ1-2 | TRBV5-4 | . | .
CASSYGGIGTEAFF | TGTGCCAGCAGCTACGGGGGGATAGGGACTGAAGCTTTCTTT | 14 | TRBJ1-1 | TRBV7-3 | . | .
CASSQDQWGQGFRGSNEKLFF | TGCGCCAGCAGCCAAGATCAATGGGGACAGGGGTTTCGAGGTTCTAATGAAAAACTGTTTTTT | 21 | TRBJ1-4 | TRBV4-3 | TRBD1 | .
CASSFGQGVAQPQHF | TGTGCCAGCAGCTTCGGACAGGGTGTAGCTCAGCCCCAGCATTTT | 15 | TRBJ1-5 | TRBV7-8 | TRBD1 | .
CASTWTVNEKLFF | TGTGCCAGCACCTGGACAGTTAATGAAAAACTGTTTTTT | 13 | TRBJ1-4 | TRBV6-5 | . | .
CASSAGQGDYGYTF | TGTGCCAGTAGTGCGGGACAGGGAGACTATGGCTACACCTTC | 14 | TRBJ1-2 | TRBV19 | TRBD1 | .
CAIRGGPEAFF | TGTGCCATCAGGGGGGGTCCTGAAGCTTTCTTT | 11 | TRBJ1-1 | TRBV10-3 | . | .
CASSYQDPVTTNEKLFF | TGTGCCAGCAGTTACCAAGATCCGGTGACAACTAATGAAAAACTGTTTTTT | 17 | TRBJ1-4 | TRBV6-2/TRBV6-3 | . | .
CASSNRGQPQHF | TGTGCCAGCAGTAACAGGGGTCAGCCCCAGCATTTT | 12 | TRBJ1-5 | TRBV12-3/TRBV12-4 | TRBD1 | .